The sample holds many counts of the clone carrying this T cell receptor beta chain. This sample was included in a study of identical twins. Template switching added a universal primer binding site, and final cDNA carried unique molecular identifiers. TCRdb analysed the 5' RACE reads with MiXCR anew, one entry per CDR3 protein. The sample shows around 530,000 distinct CDR3 sequences, 13% to 15% of them seen only once. The CDR3 runs 16 residues. The germline gives CDR1 SGHRS, CDR2 YFSETQ. Trimming pared 0 bases from V and 4 bases from J, leaving 14 bases between. Among all donors, each was a healthy Caucasian. The same data also went into a second study, on yellow fever vaccine responses in identical twins.

This TCR derives from a woman younger than 35 in good health. Material for sequencing was CD4+ T cells sorted from blood. This chain uses TRBV5-1 with TRBJ2-1, with TRBD2 as a possible D gene (7 bases). CDR3 amino acids: CASSLGGGFRYNEQFF. DNA of the CDR3: TGCGCCAGCAGCTTGGGCGGGGGCTTCAGATACAATGAGCAGTTCTTC.